This TCR beta chain stems from a study of radiotherapy plus CTLA-4 blockade in lung cancer. Study details: Patients showed objective responses in about 20% of cases and disease control in under 35%.

A remark on this clone: Antigen unknown.

CDR1 is MNHNY, CDR2 SVGAGI, per germline (reference sequence). The V end lost 0 bases, the J end lost 0 bases, and 6 bases lay between the germline ends. There are 15 residues in the CDR3. Sequenced by immunoSEQ multiplex PCR; TCRdb stores in-frame clones only, minus some. The table lists about 29,000 clones, around four fifths of them singletons. Each patient with chemo-refractory metastatic non-small-cell lung cancer was treated with focal radiation plus CTLA-4 blockade using ipilimumab. Study-wide points: Reported findings show early blood T cell clone dynamics, with interferon-beta, best predicted response. An expansion of tumor-derived TCR clones occurred in blood after radiotherapy plus ipilimumab.

The receptor comes from a human donor with non-small cell lung cancer that progressed on radiotherapy plus ipilimumab. The rearrangement links TRBV6-6 to TRBJ1-3; D call uncertain. The sequenced sample was peripheral blood, obtained from a patient treated with radiotherapy plus ipilimumab. The CDR3 protein is CASSYSRISGNTIYF. The CDR3 nucleotides read TGTGCCAGCAGTTACTCCAGAATCTCTGGAAACACCATATATTTT.